The 10 T cell receptor beta chains below were found in one sample sequenced in a study of blood T cell repertoires in COVID-19. Sequencing used immunoSEQ multiplex PCR; TCRdb keeps in-frame clones, though not all of them. The sample yields 150,000 to 200,000 clones, approximately 80% seen once. Sequencing used PBMCs or T cells enriched from blood (not recorded which). These receptors were taken from an older woman who had recovered from COVID-19.

CDR3 in DNA: TGTGCCAGCACCTTTAGATCGGGGGGCGGTAGCCAAGCTTTCTTT. Protein sequence: CASTFRSGGGSQAFF. This chain connects TRBV9 to TRBJ1-1, with D tentatively TRBD1 (6 bases). Trimming pared 6 bases from V and 9 bases from J, leaving 24 bases between. The CDR3 is made up of 15 amino acids. Germline CDR1 SGDLS, CDR2 YYNGEE.

The chain carries TRBV7-2 and TRBJ2-6, with D uncertain. Trimming pared 5 bases from V and 9 bases from J, leaving 8 bases between. The CDR3 runs 12 residues. Per the germline V gene, CDR1 is SGHTA and CDR2 is FQGNSA. The CDR3 sequence: CASSTDNNVLTF. CDR3 nucleotides: TGTGCCAGCAGCACTGACAACAACGTCCTGACTTTC.

V gene TRBV12-3 or TRBV12-4 combines with J gene TRBJ1-1; D gene uncertain. Deletions cut 7 bases from V and 11 bases from J, with 11 bases between. The CDR3 runs 10 residues. This CDR3 reads CASNDKAAFF. The DNA of the CDR3 is TGTGCCAGCAATGATAAAGCGGCTTTCTTT.

The rearrangement joins TRBV7-2 to TRBJ2-1; tentative D call: TRBD1 (6 bases). With 5 bases removed from V and 0 bases from J, the gap between germline ends came to 11 bases. This CDR3 is built from 15 residues. Germline CDR1 is SGHTA and CDR2 is FQGNSA. The CDR3 DNA reads as TGTGCCAGCAGCACCGGGACATTCTCCTACAATGAGCAGTTCTTC. Amino acid sequence: CASSTGTFSYNEQFF.

The V gene is TRBV7-2, the J gene TRBJ1-2; perhaps TRBD1 as D (5 bases). This CDR3 has 13 amino acids. Germline CDR1 and CDR2: SGHTA and FQGNSA. V shed 5 bases and J shed 3 bases, with 10 bases lying between them. CDR3 amino acids: CASSADRYYGYTF. CDR3 in DNA: TGTGCCAGCAGCGCTGACAGATACTATGGCTACACCTTC.

The chain links TRBV19 to TRBJ2-5; D not resolved. In germline, CDR1 is LNHDA, CDR2 SQIVND (reference sequence). This CDR3 is built from 13 residues. With 6 bases removed from V and 0 bases from J, the gap between germline ends came to 8 bases. The chain's CDR3 is CASSTQNQETQYF. The DNA of the CDR3 is TGTGCCAGTAGCACGCAGAACCAAGAGACCCAGTACTTC.

V usage is TRBV18 and J usage is TRBJ2-5; weak D call: TRBD2 (5 bases). The germline V gene has CDR1 KGHSH and CDR2 LQKENI. The V end was cut by 0 bases, the J end by 0 bases, with 11 bases between. This CDR3 has 16 residues. DNA for the CDR3: TGTGCCAGCTCACCACCGAGGACGGGGTACCAAGAGACCCAGTACTTC. Its translation: CASSPPRTGYQETQYF.

The J gene is TRBJ2-4, the V gene TRBV11-2; 9 nucleotides line up with TRBD2. Germline V CDR1 and CDR2: SGHAT, FQNNGV. Losses at the gene ends were 5 bases for V and 8 bases for J; bases not matched to a gene: 10. This CDR3 region has 15 residues. The CDR3 is CASSPQGSSGDIQYF. The CDR3 DNA reads as TGTGCCAGCAGCCCCCAGGGGTCTAGCGGGGACATTCAGTACTTC.

The rearrangement joins TRBV14 to TRBJ2-7; a possible D gene is TRBD1 (6 bases). The length of the CDR3 is 15 residues. The germline V gene encodes CDR1 SGHDN and CDR2 FVKESK. Trimming removed 3 bases from V and 0 bases from J, with 12 bases in between. The DNA for the CDR3 is TGTGCCAGCAGCCACAGGGGAGACAACTCCTACGAGCAGTACTTC. Its protein is CASSHRGDNSYEQYF.

The chain joins TRBV7-2 to TRBJ2-3; 9 bases fit TRBD2. This CDR3 contains 16 residues. V lost 4 bases to trimming and J lost 6 bases; unmatched junction nucleotides: 11. CDR1 and CDR2 from the germline V gene are SGHTA and FQGNSA. The CDR3 nucleotides read TGTGCCAGCAGCTCCTACGGGCGGGGGGGCCCCGATACGCAGTATTTT. It translates to CASSSYGRGGPDTQYF.